The 21 T cell receptor beta chains listed next were all sequenced from one sample in a study of beta chain features in type 1 diabetes. TCRB transcripts that were expressed got sequenced, as all of the isolated RNA had been reverse transcribed. Produced via immunoSEQ multiplex PCR; TCRdb's table is partial and in-frame only. The sample has 250,000 to 300,000 clones; about 8% are singletons. The sample was central memory CD4+ T cells from blood. The source of these receptors is a young woman in good health.

A remark on this clone: This sample also contains other DNA sequences that code for the same CDR3. J is TRBJ2-5 and V is TRBV18; D possibly corresponds to TRBD1 (5 bases). The V and J ends lost 2 bases and 0 bases respectively, with 7 bases between them. Germline assignment: CDR1 KGHSH and CDR2 LQKENI. The CDR3 spans 14 residues. The CDR3, as DNA: TGTGCCAGCTCACCATCCAGGGACCAAGAGACCCAGTACTTC. It translates to CASSPSRDQETQYF.

The J gene is TRBJ1-4, the V gene TRBV11-2; no clear D. This CDR3 is built from 13 residues. Deletions cut 2 bases from V and 8 bases from J, with 9 bases between. CDR1 and CDR2 (germline): SGHAT, FQNNGV. In nucleotides, the CDR3 is TGTGCCAGCAGCTTAACCCCCAGGGAAAAACTGTTTTTT. Translated, it gives CASSLTPREKLFF.

This clone occurred many times. The chain employs TRBV18 and TRBJ2-1; TRBD1 is a possible D gene (6 bases). Germline CDR1 KGHSH, CDR2 LQKENI. This CDR3 contains 21 residues. Trimming cost V 3 bases and J 8 bases, with 35 bases left between them. CDR3 residues: CASSPSRGYKGGPTTRHEQFF. In DNA, the CDR3 is TGTGCCAGCTCACCCTCGAGGGGGTACAAAGGGGGACCTACTACACGGCATGAGCAGTTCTTC.

This clone was seen only a few times. This rearrangement joins TRBV19 to TRBJ1-2; D gene ambiguous. The CDR3 consists of 13 residues. Germline assignment: CDR1 LNHDA and CDR2 SQIVND (reference sequence). Trimming took 6 bases from V and 0 from J, leaving 8 bases between them. DNA for the CDR3: TGTGCCAGTAGGGACCCAGCTAACTATGGCTACACCTTC. This sequence encodes CASRDPANYGYTF.

This clone came up a few times. This rearrangement joins TRBV7-2 to TRBJ2-7; 10 bases are a match to TRBD1. This CDR3 region has 15 residues. Germline V gene lookup returns CDR1 SGHTA and CDR2 FQGNSA. The V gene end was trimmed by 4 bases and the J gene end by 1 base; junction bases not matched to a gene: 4. Here the CDR3 reads CASSSGTGASYEQYV. The CDR3 nucleotides read TGTGCCAGCAGCTCGGGGACAGGGGCGTCCTACGAGCAGTACGTC.

This clone was detected only a few times. The chain carries TRBV6-1 and TRBJ1-2; the D is unclear. V lost 8 bases and J lost 0, with 16 bases in between. This CDR3 has 15 residues. Germline V gene sequence: CDR1 MNHNS, CDR2 SASEGT. The DNA of the CDR3 is TGTGCCAGCGATCAAAGGGTGTTATCTAACTATGGCTACACCTTC. Its protein product is CASDQRVLSNYGYTF.

This chain links TRBV5-1 with TRBJ2-3; 7 nucleotides match TRBD1. This CDR3 region has 13 residues. The germline gives CDR1 SGHRS, CDR2 YFSETQ. V was clipped by 6 bases and J by 2 bases; unmatched bases: 3. The CDR3 here is CASTTGTTDTQYF. CDR3 DNA: TGCGCCAGCACGACAGGGACCACAGATACGCAGTATTTT. Using reference TRBV5-1 and TRBJ2-3 for the parts outside the CDR3, the full variable domain is KAGVTQTPRYLIKTRGQQVTLSCSPISGHRSVSWYQQTPGQGLQFLFEYFSETQRNKGNFPGRFSGRQFSNSRSEMNVSTLELGDSALYLCASTTGTTDTQYFGPGTRLTVL.

The chain combines TRBV5-4 with TRBJ1-2; no clear D. CDR3 size: 12 residues. V lost 2 bases, J lost 8 bases, and 10 bases lay in between. Germline V gene sequence: CDR1 SGHNT, CDR2 YYREEE (reference sequence). The CDR3 nucleotides are TGTGCCAGCAGCTTAGAGGGCTGGGGCTACACCTTC. It is translated as CASSLEGWGYTF.

The chain is built from TRBV10-3 and TRBJ2-3; a possible D gene is TRBD2 (6 bases). The CDR3 runs 14 residues. CDR1 is ENHRY and CDR2 is SYGVKD in the germline V gene. Trimming cost V 10 bases and J 3 bases, with 17 bases left between them. Here the CDR3 DNA reads TGTGCCACATCATTTAGCGGTGTGACAGATACGCAGTATTTT. It encodes CATSFSGVTDTQYF.

This clone was seen only a few times. J is TRBJ2-7 and V is TRBV18; D possibly corresponds to TRBD2 (6 bases). Trimming removed 2 bases at V and 2 bases at J, with 13 bases between. Per germline, CDR1 KGHSH and CDR2 LQKENI. The CDR3 runs 15 residues. The CDR3 DNA reads as TGTGCCAGCTCACCAATTAGAGCGGGTACCTACGAGCAGTACTTC. It is translated as CASSPIRAGTYEQYF. Full variable domain (remainder filled in from reference TRBV18 and TRBJ2-7): NAGVMQNPRHLVRRRGQEARLRCSPMKGHSHVYWYRQLPEEGLKFMVYLQKENIIDESGMPKERFSAEFPKEGPSILRIQQVVRGDSAAYFCASSPIRAGTYEQYFGPGTRLTVT.

This clone has only a few counts. This chain connects TRBV19 to TRBJ2-5; possible D gene TRBD2, 6 bases. Trimming pared 2 bases from V and 0 bases from J, leaving 19 bases between. CDR1 is LNHDA and CDR2 is SQIVND in the germline V gene (reference sequence). The CDR3 consists of 18 residues. This chain's CDR3 is CASSITSINGRYQETQYF. In DNA, the CDR3 is TGTGCCAGTAGTATAACTAGCATAAACGGGCGCTACCAAGAGACCCAGTACTTC.

This clone occurred a few times. The V gene is TRBV14, the J gene TRBJ1-3; D is possibly TRBD1 (5 bases). Germline V gene sequence: CDR1 SGHDN, CDR2 FVKESK. V lost 6 bases and J lost 7, with 22 bases in between. This CDR3 has 16 amino acids. In nucleotides, the CDR3 is TGTGCCAGCAGTCTTAAACAGGCTACCTGGAGCAACACCATATATTTT. Protein: CASSLKQATWSNTIYF.

V and J are TRBV2 and TRBJ2-3; 12 positions match TRBD2. Germline CDR1 is SNHLY and CDR2 is FYNNEI. This CDR3 region has 14 residues. V shed 6 bases and J 5 bases; nucleotides not matched to a gene: 3. This CDR3 reads CASRRLAGEDTQYF. The CDR3 DNA reads TGTGCCAGCAGGCGACTAGCGGGGGAAGATACGCAGTATTTT.

The table lists this clone with many counts. The chain carries TRBV18 and TRBJ2-4; a weak D match, TRBD1 (7 bases). The CDR3 has 17 amino acids. Germline loops: CDR1 KGHSH, CDR2 LQKENI. Trimming cost V 4 bases and J 0 bases, with 16 bases left between them. In nucleotides, the CDR3 is TGTGCCAGCTCACGGACTAAACAGGGGTTAGCCAAAAACATTCAGTACTTC. Protein: CASSRTKQGLAKNIQYF.

This clone has more than one count but fewer than ten. The genes are TRBV5-6 and TRBJ2-7; 7 nucleotides align to TRBD2. This CDR3 is built from 18 residues. Trimming took 4 bases from V and 0 from J; bases not matched to a gene: 16. The V gene's germline CDR1 is SGHDT and CDR2 YYEEEE. CDR3 bases: TGTGCCAGCAGCGGGGGGAGAGTTCGCGGGAGCACCTCCTACGAGCAGTACTTC. Protein sequence: CASSGGRVRGSTSYEQYF.

This clone has just a few counts. The V and J genes are TRBV5-1 and TRBJ2-5; TRBD1 or TRBD2 may be the D gene (5 bases each). The V gene's germline CDR1 is SGHRS and CDR2 YFSETQ. The ends were cut back, 8 bases at V and 2 bases at J, with 16 bases in the middle. This CDR3 is 14 amino acids long. The chain's CDR3 is CASTSGRLQETQYF. For the CDR3, the DNA is TGCGCCAGTACATCGGGACGATTACAAGAGACCCAGTACTTC.

The chain uses TRBV27 and TRBJ1-4, with D perhaps matching TRBD1 (5 bases). Per the germline V gene, CDR1 is MNHEY and CDR2 is SMNVEV (reference sequence). Trimming pared 3 bases from V and 8 bases from J, leaving 13 bases between. This CDR3 contains 14 residues. The CDR3 spells CASSLQGSREKLFF. The CDR3 DNA reads as TGTGCCAGCAGTTTGCAGGGTAGTCGGGAAAAACTGTTTTTT.

This clone has a handful of counts. The chain links TRBV7-3 to TRBJ2-3; 9 bases are shared with TRBD2. V gave up 4 bases and J gave up 4 bases; unmatched junction bases: 3. The germline V gene encodes CDR1 SGHTA and CDR2 FQGTGA. This CDR3 has 14 residues. The CDR3 sequence: CASSYGTSSDTQYF. CDR3 nucleotide sequence: TGTGCCAGCAGCTACGGGACTAGCTCAGATACGCAGTATTTT.

The rearrangement links TRBV5-1 to TRBJ1-2; D unclear. CDR3 size: 14 residues. Germline CDR1 and CDR2: SGHRS and YFSETQ. V lost 4 bases, J lost 4 bases, and 14 bases lay in between. CDR3 DNA: TGCGCCAGCAGCCCCGGGGAGGGCCTCTATGGCTACACCTTC. Its protein is CASSPGEGLYGYTF.

This clone has only a few counts. The J gene is TRBJ1-5, the V gene TRBV12-5; D unclear. CDR3 size: 13 residues. The ends were cut back, 2 bases at V and 13 bases at J, with 15 bases in the middle. CDR1 is LGHNT and CDR2 is FRNRAP in the germline V gene. The CDR3 sequence: CASGLPNGPPQHF. The DNA for the CDR3 is TGTGCTAGTGGTTTGCCGAACGGCCCCCCGCAGCATTTT.

Concerning this clone itself: At one boundary the junction diverges from the germline segment, which might be a read error. The gene calls are TRBV5-1 and TRBJ2-5; unclear D gene. This CDR3 comprises 14 residues. CDR1 and CDR2 (germline): SGHRS, YFSETQ. The CDR3 nucleotides are TGCGCCAGCAGCTTGGCCGGTGGAACAGAGCCCCAGTACTTC. Amino acid sequence: CASSLAGGTEPQYF.